This T cell receptor (beta chain) was captured in a study of blood T cell repertoires in COVID-19. Study overall: Sites across the United States, Italy and Spain contributed samples from acute and convalescent COVID-19.

CDR3 length equals 14 residues. Trimming cost V 4 bases and J 8 bases, with 16 bases left between them. Germline CDR1 and CDR2: SGHTA and FQGTGA. Per the authors' pipeline: Amplification of reference gene primers provided the estimated nucleated cell counts. Generated by immunoSEQ multiplex PCR, the TCRdb table keeps only in-frame clones and is missing some. V, J and clone size are taken as reported in that table, and D and trimming were inferred from the DNA itself. Of about 77,000 clones listed, 75% to 85% were seen once; the top ten hold around 4.8%. This chain links TRBV7-3 with TRBJ2-3, with D possibly TRBD2 on 6 matching bases. The specimen sequenced was peripheral blood. This clonotype was obtained from a woman between 65 and 79 years old with acute or convalescent COVID-19. DNA for the CDR3: TGTGCCAGCAGCTCTGGCGGGGAATCGGGTACGCAGTATTTT. Translating gives CASSSGGESGTQYF.